This entry lists 30 T cell receptor beta chains sequenced from one sample in a study of T cells in Graves' hyperthyroidism and ophthalmopathy. RNA transcripts were the template for amplifying TCR beta CDR3 regions. With the HTBI primer set, the TCR CDR3 went through a first round of RT-PCR. MiXCR, applied by TCRdb to the multiplex PCR reads, yields one record per CDR3 protein. The profile covers around 200,000 distinct CDR3 sequences, with approximately 15% appearing a single time and 25% to 30% taken by the ten largest. Sequencing input: blood. These receptors originate from a woman in her fifties or sixties with Graves' hyperthyroidism.

In this sample, this clonotype turned up many times. The chain joins TRBV7-2 to TRBJ1-2; D uncertain. The germline gives CDR1 SGHTA, CDR2 FQGNSA. The CDR3 length is 12 residues. Trimming shortened V by 1 base and J by 5 bases, and 5 bases separated the two germline ends. The CDR3 sequence is CASSLERYGYTF. DNA of the CDR3: TGTGCCAGCAGCTTAGAACGATATGGCTACACCTTC.

The J gene is TRBJ2-3, the V gene TRBV12-3 or TRBV12-4; D gene uncertain. This CDR3 is 14 amino acids long. V was clipped by 3 bases and J by 3 bases, with 10 bases between them. DNA of the CDR3: TGTGCCAGCAGTTTCTCGGACGGGACAGATACGCAGTATTTT. Its protein is CASSFSDGTDTQYF.

This clonotype was detected ten times or more. This rearrangement joins TRBV7-3 to TRBJ1-6, with TRBD1 matching 10 bases. CDR3 length equals 14 residues. V lost 5 bases to trimming and J lost 9 bases; unmatched junction nucleotides: 4. Germline V gene sequence: CDR1 SGHTA, CDR2 FQGTGA. The CDR3 reads CASSQTGGGSPLHF. In DNA form, the CDR3 reads TGTGCCAGCAGCCAGACAGGGGGCGGTTCACCCCTCCACTTT.

Many counts were recorded for this clonotype. The gene calls are TRBV6-1 and TRBJ2-1; D might be TRBD1 (6 bases). Germline CDR1 is MNHNS and CDR2 is SASEGT. Trimming took off 4 bases at V and 5 bases at J, with 21 bases between the two ends. The CDR3 sequence is 17 residues long. This CDR3 is CASSALGSGVGHNEQFF. The CDR3 region has the DNA TGTGCCAGCAGTGCCCTAGGGTCAGGGGTCGGACACAATGAGCAGTTCTTC.

CDR3 in DNA: TGTGCCAGTAAGGGTTTAGGGGGTTATAGCAATCAGCCCCAGCATTTT. Translation: CASKGLGGYSNQPQHF. This sequence joins TRBV19 and TRBJ1-5, with a tentative D call TRBD1 (6 bases). Trimming took off 7 bases at V and 0 bases at J, with 16 bases between the two ends. The CDR3 has 16 residues. In germline, CDR1 is LNHDA, CDR2 SQIVND (reference sequence).

This clonotype was seen repeatedly, ten times or more. The V and J genes are TRBV7-6 and TRBJ2-7; 10 bases are shared with TRBD1. From germline, CDR1 is SGHVS and CDR2 FNYEAQ. V trimming: 5 bases; J trimming: 3 bases; junction bases outside the gene matches: 4. The CDR3 is made up of 14 amino acids. This CDR3 reads CASSPGTGVYEQYF. The CDR3 nucleotides are TGTGCCAGCAGCCCCGGGACAGGGGTCTACGAGCAGTACTTC.

In this sample, this clonotype turned up many times. The V and J genes are TRBV7-9 and TRBJ1-2; a weak D match, TRBD1 (5 bases). The CDR3 contains 13 residues. Germline V gene sequence: CDR1 SEHNR, CDR2 FQNEAQ (reference sequence). The V end was cut by 3 bases, the J end by 6 bases, with 11 bases between. CDR3: CASSFSQGHGYTF. CDR3 nucleotides: TGTGCCAGCAGCTTTTCTCAGGGCCATGGCTACACCTTC.

The chain is built from TRBV3-1 and TRBJ2-1; 11 nucleotides agree with TRBD2. The J segment lost 5 bases and the V segment lost 4 bases, leaving 10 bases of the junction unmatched. Germline lookup yields CDR1 LGHDT and CDR2 YNNKEL (reference sequence). The CDR3 is 17 amino acids. The CDR3 here is CASSPDLSGGVNNEQFF. In DNA form, the CDR3 reads TGTGCCAGCAGCCCGGACCTTAGCGGGGGGGTTAACAATGAGCAGTTCTTC.

This clonotype was recorded at least ten times. The chain couples TRBV6-1 to TRBJ1-1, with D uncertain. V dropped 7 bases and J dropped 0 bases, with 9 bases sitting between them. The CDR3 runs to 13 residues. Germline V gene lookup returns CDR1 MNHNS and CDR2 SASEGT. The chain's CDR3 is CASKGTVNTEAFF. As DNA, the CDR3 is TGTGCCAGCAAAGGTACTGTGAACACTGAAGCTTTCTTT.

The table lists this clonotype with many counts. This chain uses TRBV5-4 with TRBJ1-2; the D gene is possibly TRBD1 (6 bases). Trimming stripped 4 bases from V and 6 bases from J, with 19 bases between. Germline assignment: CDR1 SGHNT and CDR2 YYREEE (reference sequence). This CDR3 is built from 15 residues. CDR3 loop: CASSRASGGLDGYTF. The DNA of the CDR3 is TGTGCCAGCAGCCGGGCCTCGGGGGGCTTAGATGGCTACACCTTC.

This clonotype was recorded many times. The chain recombines TRBV27 with TRBJ1-1, with a possible D match to TRBD1 (5 bases). The CDR3 consists of 16 residues. V lost 5 bases and J lost 1, with 17 bases in between. Germline V gene data show CDR1 as MNHEY and CDR2 as SMNVEV (reference sequence). CDR3 sequence reads: CASSEQVGGKNTEAFF. The DNA for the CDR3 is TGTGCCAGCAGTGAGCAGGTTGGGGGGAAGAACACTGAAGCTTTCTTT.

This clonotype came up many times. The V call is TRBV5-1, the J call TRBJ2-5, with D perhaps TRBD1 (6 bases). V lost 2 bases and J lost 1, with 9 bases in between. CDR1 and CDR2 (germline): SGHRS, YFSETQ. The CDR3 totals 14 residues. The chain's CDR3 is CASSFQGSQETQYF. In DNA, the CDR3 is TGCGCCAGCAGCTTCCAGGGGTCCCAAGAGACCCAGTACTTC.

This clonotype was detected ten times or more. The chain has TRBV18 and TRBJ2-7; D gene uncertain. Germline V gene sequence: CDR1 KGHSH, CDR2 LQKENI. V lost 2 bases to trimming and J lost 6 bases, with 8 bases between them. CDR3 length: 12 residues. The CDR3 nucleotides are TGTGCCAGCTCACCATTGGAGTCCGAGCAGTACTTC. This translates into CASSPLESEQYF.

In this sample, this clonotype turned up many times. The CDR3 DNA follows: TGTGCCAGCAGTTACTCGGGACTAGCGGGGGGCCGGGTTGATGAGCAGTTCTTC. Its translation is CASSYSGLAGGRVDEQFF. The chain couples TRBV6-5 to TRBJ2-1; 15 nucleotides line up with TRBD2. Germline V gene data show CDR1 as MNHEY and CDR2 as SVGAGI. The CDR3 contains 18 residues. J gave up 8 bases and V 0 bases, and 8 bases lay outside the gene matches.

Ten or more counts support this clonotype. This rearrangement joins TRBV28 to TRBJ1-1; D remains ambiguous. The CDR3 runs to 13 residues. Trimming cost V 6 bases and J 8 bases, with 16 bases left between them. Germline loops: CDR1 MDHEN, CDR2 SYDVKM. CDR3 in amino acids: CASRGRPREEAFF. The DNA for the CDR3 is TGTGCCAGCAGAGGTAGGCCTCGGGAAGAAGCTTTCTTT.

This clonotype was counted at least ten times. Here the CDR3 reads CSARRSVGGELFF. CDR3 DNA sequence: TGCAGTGCTAGACGCAGCGTGGGTGGGGAGCTGTTTTTT. The V and J genes are TRBV20-1 and TRBJ2-2; D is undetermined. The CDR3 spans 13 residues. Per germline, CDR1 DFQATT and CDR2 SNEGSKA (reference sequence). V lost 2 bases, J lost 8 bases, and 12 bases lay in between.

At least ten counts were recorded for this clonotype. The CDR3 nucleotides read TGTGCCAGCACGTCGGGACAGAACTATGGCTACACCTTC. Protein sequence: CASTSGQNYGYTF. The V call is TRBV2, the J call TRBJ1-2, with TRBD1 identical over 7 bases. Germline V CDR1 and CDR2: SNHLY, FYNNEI. V shed 7 bases and J 2 bases; nucleotides not matched to a gene: 4. This CDR3 has 13 residues.

This clonotype was seen ten or more times. This rearrangement joins TRBV5-1 to TRBJ1-3; D is ambiguous. The CDR3 is 16 amino acids. With 3 bases removed from V and 1 base from J, the gap between germline ends came to 14 bases. The germline CDR1 and CDR2 sequences are SGHRS and YFSETQ. Here the CDR3 reads CASSSVGRESGNTIYF. The CDR3 coding sequence is TGCGCCAGCAGCTCTGTCGGACGCGAATCTGGAAACACCATATATTTT.

The sample holds a few counts of this clonotype. This chain connects TRBV18 to TRBJ2-5; 7 positions agree with TRBD1. The J segment lost 5 bases and the V segment lost 3 bases, leaving 9 bases of the junction unmatched. Germline loops: CDR1 KGHSH, CDR2 LQKENI. The CDR3 loop spans 15 amino acids. The chain's CDR3 is CASSPNRGAVETQYF. CDR3 DNA: TGTGCCAGCTCACCCAACAGGGGCGCGGTGGAGACCCAGTACTTC.

This chain joins TRBV27 and TRBJ1-1; D is unclear. V was shortened by 4 bases and J by 0 bases, with 12 bases between the two germline ends. Germline V gene lookup returns CDR1 MNHEY and CDR2 SMNVEV (reference sequence). This CDR3 region has 15 residues. CDR3 loop: CASSSLMVMNTEAFF. The CDR3 DNA follows: TGTGCCAGCAGTTCCCTTATGGTCATGAACACTGAAGCTTTCTTT.

This clonotype was found many times. The genes are TRBV11-2 and TRBJ2-7, with 10 bases identical to TRBD1. Losses at the gene ends were 5 bases for V and 5 bases for J; bases not matched to a gene: 6. The CDR3 consists of 14 residues. Germline CDR1 is SGHAT and CDR2 is FQNNGV. The CDR3 is CASSSSGTGDEQYF. The CDR3 region has the DNA TGTGCCAGCAGCAGCTCCGGGACAGGGGACGAGCAGTACTTC.

Ten or more counts support this clonotype. This sequence joins TRBV10-3 and TRBJ1-6, with D uncertain. The ends were cut back, 3 bases at V and 8 bases at J, with 17 bases in the middle. Germline CDR1 reads ENHRY; CDR2 reads SYGVKD. This CDR3 is built from 16 residues. The CDR3 DNA is TGTGCCATCAGTGACCCCGTAATGGCCGGGGATTCACCCCTCCACTTT. As protein: CAISDPVMAGDSPLHF.

This clonotype was seen repeatedly, ten times or more. The chain couples TRBV5-1 to TRBJ1-1; the match to TRBD1 covers 9 bases. The ends lost 3 bases at V and 3 bases at J; junction bases unmatched: 3. The germline V gene encodes CDR1 SGHRS and CDR2 YFSETQ. The CDR3 has 14 residues. In DNA form, the CDR3 reads TGCGCCAGCAGCTGGAGACAGGGGGACACTGAAGCTTTCTTT. As protein: CASSWRQGDTEAFF.

This clonotype was observed a handful of times. The V and J genes are TRBV4-1 and TRBJ1-1; 7 positions match TRBD1. CDR3 length: 15 residues. The V gene end was trimmed by 4 bases and the J gene end by 6 bases; junction bases not matched to a gene: 11. Looked up from germline, CDR1 is MGHRA and CDR2 is YSYEKL. The CDR3 is CASSPSTGSRAEAFF. CDR3 coding DNA: TGCGCCAGCAGCCCCTCGACAGGGTCTAGGGCTGAAGCTTTCTTT.

This clonotype was found many times. This chain connects TRBV14 to TRBJ2-5; D may be TRBD1 (6 bases). Per the germline V gene, CDR1 is SGHDN and CDR2 is FVKESK. Trimming removed 4 bases at V and 1 base at J, with 16 bases between. The CDR3 consists of 16 residues. The CDR3 protein is CASSPRWIRGQETQYF. The CDR3 DNA reads TGTGCCAGCAGCCCCCGGTGGATCAGGGGCCAAGAGACCCAGTACTTC.

This clonotype was observed many times. The chain combines TRBV27 with TRBJ1-6; no definite D call. The CDR3 consists of 15 residues. Germline assignment: CDR1 MNHEY and CDR2 SMNVEV (reference sequence). V lost 6 bases and J 7 bases, leaving 16 bases between the germline ends. Here the CDR3 reads CASRSLWTENSPLHF. Written as DNA, the CDR3 is TGTGCCAGCAGATCCCTCTGGACGGAGAATTCACCCCTCCACTTT.

This clonotype was counted at least ten times. This chain links TRBV6-1 with TRBJ1-5, with no clear D. V lost 5 bases, J lost 3 bases, and 8 bases lay in between. The CDR3 is 13 residues long. Germline CDR1 and CDR2: MNHNS and SASEGT. The CDR3 sequence: CASSRTDNQPQHF. The CDR3 nucleotides are TGTGCCAGCAGTAGGACGGACAATCAGCCCCAGCATTTT.

This clonotype showed up many times. The rearrangement uses TRBV12-3 or TRBV12-4 and TRBJ1-1, with a tentative D call TRBD1 (5 bases). CDR3 size: 14 residues. V was cut by 0 bases and J by 4 bases, with 9 bases left in between. The chain's CDR3 is CASSLASGFTEAFF. CDR3 sequence (DNA): TGTGCCAGCAGTTTAGCCTCAGGGTTCACTGAAGCTTTCTTT.

This clonotype was counted at least ten times. The V call is TRBV9, the J call TRBJ2-1; 10 positions agree with TRBD2. CDR3 length: 16 amino acids. Germline CDR1 is SGDLS and CDR2 is YYNGEE. Germline trimming cut 3 bases from V and 6 bases from J; bases unmatched to any gene: 9. CDR3 residues: CASSASAGGSGNEQFF. Written as DNA, the CDR3 is TGTGCCAGCAGCGCATCAGCGGGGGGGTCGGGCAATGAGCAGTTCTTC.

This clonotype came up many times. The CDR3 spells CASSPGQGRPKEQYF. The CDR3, as DNA: TGTGCCAGCAGCCCGGGACAGGGTAGGCCTAAGGAGCAGTACTTC. The chain has TRBV11-1 and TRBJ2-7; 9 bases map to TRBD1. The CDR3 is 15 residues long. The germline CDR1 and CDR2 sequences are SGHAT and FQDESV (reference sequence). V shed 5 bases, J shed 7 bases, and the junction held 12 bases outside the gene matches.